These 20 T cell receptor beta chains share one sample of origin, sequenced in a study of T cell repertoires in cytomegalovirus infection (dated by TCRdb to the late 2010s). The instrument was an Illumina HiSeq 1500. The public sequencing data were trimmed at Q25 with fastp and processed into clonotypes with MiXCR by TCRdb, which kept only in-frame beta chains. Rows matching on CDR3 protein sequence are summarized as one entry with the most common DNA and genes. This sample gives approximately 490,000 distinct CDR3 sequences in total; roughly 10% of them show up just once. The top ten clones comprise more than 8.5% of the sample. Material for sequencing was PBMCs. The receptor source for this set is a human donor in good health (CMV status not recorded). Some clones in this sample may be carry-over from other donors' samples.

Many counts were recorded for this clonotype. The chain recombines TRBV15 with TRBJ2-5; D uncertain. The CDR3 contains 12 residues. Germline V CDR1 and CDR2: LNHNV, YYDKDF (reference sequence). V dropped 1 base and J dropped 1 base, with 1 base sitting between them. The CDR3 spells CATSRAQETQYF. For the CDR3, the DNA is TGTGCCACCAGCAGAGCCCAAGAGACCCAGTACTTC.

This CDR3 is CAWLPGLADTDTQYF. The CDR3 bases are TGTGCCTGGCTACCGGGACTAGCGGACACAGATACGCAGTATTTT. This rearrangement joins TRBV30 to TRBJ2-3; the match to TRBD2 covers 11 bases. This CDR3 contains 15 residues. With V trimmed by 5 bases and J by 2 bases, 6 bases remained unmatched. Germline assignment: CDR1 GTSNPN and CDR2 SVGIG (reference sequence).

This clonotype was found a few times. The V call is TRBV9, the J call TRBJ2-1; 8 nucleotides match TRBD1. The germline V gene has CDR1 SGDLS and CDR2 YYNGEE. CDR3 length: 14 residues. With 4 bases clipped from V and 5 bases from J, the junction kept 5 bases outside the gene matches. The CDR3 DNA sequence: TGTGCCAGCAGCCCCGGACAGGGACACAATGAGCAGTTCTTC. Amino acid sequence: CASSPGQGHNEQFF. Filled out from reference TRBV9 and TRBJ2-1, the complete variable domain reads DSGVTQTPKHLITATGQRVTLRCSPRSGDLSVYWYQQSLDQGLQFLIQYYNGEERAKGNILERFSAQQFPDLHSELNLSSLELGDSALYFCASSPGQGHNEQFFGPGTRLTVL.

The sample holds many counts of this clonotype. This sequence joins TRBV7-9 and TRBJ2-7; either TRBD1 or TRBD2 may supply D (5 bases each). V was shortened by 3 bases and J by 0 bases, with 9 bases between the two germline ends. CDR1 and CDR2 (germline): SEHNR, FQNEAQ (reference sequence). The CDR3 sequence is 14 residues long. For the CDR3, the DNA is TGTGCCAGCAGCTTCTGGGACGGCTCCTACGAGCAGTACTTC. Its protein product is CASSFWDGSYEQYF.

This clonotype appeared a few times. CDR3 nucleotide sequence: TGCAGTGCTAAAAGGGGGGGACTACCAAGCAGCGAGCAGTACTTC. This sequence encodes CSAKRGGLPSSEQYF. The gene calls are TRBV20-1 and TRBJ2-7; D is possibly TRBD2 (7 bases). Trimming left V 4 bases short and J 6 bases short, with 22 bases between. CDR3 length equals 15 residues. Germline lookup yields CDR1 DFQATT and CDR2 SNEGSKA (reference sequence).

This clonotype was counted a few times. The genes are TRBV11-2 and TRBJ1-3; D gene uncertain. Trimming stripped 0 bases from V and 0 bases from J, with 12 bases between. The CDR3 is made up of 17 amino acids. Germline CDR1 and CDR2: SGHAT and FQNNGV. CDR3 nucleotides: TGTGCCAGCAGCTTAGATCCGAACGGACGCTCTGGAAACACCATATATTTT. It encodes CASSLDPNGRSGNTIYF.

This clonotype was picked up a small number of times. The rearrangement joins TRBV5-1 to TRBJ2-2, with no clear D. CDR3 size: 16 residues. Germline V gene sequence: CDR1 SGHRS, CDR2 YFSETQ. The germline V and J ends were trimmed by 0 bases and 1 base, with 10 bases remaining between them. As DNA, the CDR3 is TGCGCCAGCAGCTTGGAAGCATTGGGGAACACCGGGGAGCTGTTTTTT. Its protein product is CASSLEALGNTGELFF.

This clonotype was seen only a few times. The rearrangement joins TRBV28 to TRBJ2-3; 7 bases match TRBD1. The CDR3 spans 17 residues. Germline V lookup: CDR1 MDHEN, CDR2 SYDVKM. J gave up 1 base and V 3 bases, and 10 bases lay outside the gene matches. CDR3 sequence: CASSLRIVGTGTDTQYF. The CDR3 DNA reads as TGTGCCAGCAGTTTGCGCATTGTTGGGACAGGCACAGATACGCAGTATTTT.

This clonotype was picked up many times. The CDR3 bases are TGTGCCAGCAGTTCCAGCGGCTCCGACCCGTACAATGAGCAGTTCTTC. Translating it yields CASSSSGSDPYNEQFF. This sequence joins TRBV12-3 or TRBV12-4 and TRBJ2-1, with D possibly being TRBD2 (5 bases). V was clipped by 4 bases and J by 4 bases, with 17 bases between them. The CDR3 consists of 16 residues.

The chain employs TRBV6-1 and TRBJ2-7, with D possibly matching TRBD1 (5 bases). Between the trimmed V and J ends, which lost 1 base and 6 bases, there was a span of 13 bases. Germline CDR1 and CDR2: MNHNS and SASEGT. The CDR3 totals 14 residues. The chain's CDR3 is CASSEDRLRLEQYF. The DNA for the CDR3 is TGTGCCAGCAGTGAAGACAGGTTGCGGCTCGAGCAGTACTTC.

This clonotype was detected many times. The V call is TRBV27, the J call TRBJ2-2; 8 bases are shared with TRBD2. J gave up 5 bases and V 3 bases, and 2 bases lay outside the gene matches. The germline CDR1 and CDR2 sequences are MNHEY and SMNVEV (reference sequence). This CDR3 comprises 14 residues. The CDR3 spells CASSFTSGTGELFF. The DNA for the CDR3 is TGTGCCAGCAGTTTCACTAGCGGAACCGGGGAGCTGTTTTTT.

This sequence joins TRBV11-2 and TRBJ2-2; D perhaps matches TRBD1 (6 bases). With 1 base removed from V and 7 bases from J, the gap between germline ends came to 10 bases. CDR1 SGHAT and CDR2 FQNNGV come from the germline V gene. The CDR3 sequence is 14 residues long. This CDR3 is CASSLAVDSGELFF. Written as DNA, the CDR3 is TGTGCCAGCAGCTTAGCGGTGGACAGCGGGGAGCTGTTTTTT.

This clonotype came up many times. V usage is TRBV15 and J usage is TRBJ1-1; possible D gene TRBD1, 6 bases. V was shortened by 1 base and J by 1 base, with 13 bases between the two germline ends. Per the germline V gene, CDR1 is LNHNV and CDR2 is YYDKDF (reference sequence). CDR3 length: 16 amino acids. For the CDR3, the DNA is TGTGCCACCAGCAGAGGAGTTTCGACAGGGAACACTGAAGCTTTCTTT. Translation: CATSRGVSTGNTEAFF.

In the case of this clonotype: Because it lacks the conserved phenylalanine or tryptophan at the end, this CDR3 is likely a read error. V is TRBV11-2 and J is TRBJ1-2, with D unclear. V lost 1 base and J 6 bases, leaving 18 bases between the germline ends. The CDR3 spans 16 residues. Per the germline V gene, CDR1 is SGHAT and CDR2 is FQNNGV. CDR3 protein: CASSLVGRKARDGYTL. In nucleotides, the CDR3 is TGTGCCAGCAGCTTAGTGGGTCGGAAGGCTCGGGATGGCTACACCCTC.

This clonotype was found many times. CDR3 residues: CASSPPRYRTDTQYF. CDR3 nucleotides: TGTGCCAGCAGCCCACCGAGGTACCGCACAGATACGCAGTATTTT. The V gene is TRBV11-2, the J gene TRBJ2-3; D gene unclear. V was pared by 5 bases and J by 1 base, with 13 bases between. Germline V gives CDR1 SGHAT, CDR2 FQNNGV. The CDR3 length is 15 residues.

In this sample, this clonotype turned up many times. CDR3 residues: CASSLAGVPYGYTF. The CDR3 coding sequence is TGTGCCAGCAGTTTGGCAGGGGTCCCCTATGGCTACACCTTC. V gene TRBV12-3 or TRBV12-4 combines with J gene TRBJ1-2; possible D gene TRBD1, 6 bases. The V and J ends lost 3 bases and 4 bases respectively, with 12 bases between them. There are 14 residues in the CDR3.

This clonotype occurred a few times. V and J are TRBV7-3 and TRBJ2-2; D is ambiguous. Germline V gene lookup returns CDR1 SGHTA and CDR2 FQGTGA. Trimming removed 3 bases from V and 4 bases from J, with 6 bases in between. The CDR3 runs to 13 residues. CDR3 sequence reads: CASSLYGTGELFF. The CDR3 bases are TGTGCCAGCAGCTTGTATGGCACCGGGGAGCTGTTTTTT.

The chain carries TRBV29-1 and TRBJ2-5, with 9 bases identical to TRBD2. V gave up 5 bases and J gave up 5 bases; unmatched junction bases: 6. CDR3 length equals 13 residues. The germline gives CDR1 SQVTM, CDR2 ANQGSEA. The CDR3 DNA reads TGCAGCGTTTCAGCGGGGGGATGGGAGACCCAGTACTTC. As protein: CSVSAGGWETQYF.

V gene TRBV9 combines with J gene TRBJ1-1; a possible D gene is TRBD1 (6 bases). The CDR3 is 14 amino acids. Trimming removed 3 bases from V and 2 bases from J, with 11 bases in between. CDR1 and CDR2 from the germline V gene are SGDLS and YYNGEE. The CDR3 DNA sequence: TGTGCCAGCAGCGCCGACAGGCTCAACACTGAAGCTTTCTTT. This sequence encodes CASSADRLNTEAFF.

This clonotype was recorded many times. This chain connects TRBV5-8 to TRBJ1-3, with 8 nucleotides matching TRBD1. Germline CDR1 SGHTS, CDR2 YDEGEE. V lost 4 bases, J lost 2 bases, and 2 bases stayed unmatched. The CDR3 length is 14 residues. The CDR3 is CASSLDRAGNTIYF. The CDR3 bases are TGTGCCAGCAGCCTGGACAGGGCTGGAAACACCATATATTTT.